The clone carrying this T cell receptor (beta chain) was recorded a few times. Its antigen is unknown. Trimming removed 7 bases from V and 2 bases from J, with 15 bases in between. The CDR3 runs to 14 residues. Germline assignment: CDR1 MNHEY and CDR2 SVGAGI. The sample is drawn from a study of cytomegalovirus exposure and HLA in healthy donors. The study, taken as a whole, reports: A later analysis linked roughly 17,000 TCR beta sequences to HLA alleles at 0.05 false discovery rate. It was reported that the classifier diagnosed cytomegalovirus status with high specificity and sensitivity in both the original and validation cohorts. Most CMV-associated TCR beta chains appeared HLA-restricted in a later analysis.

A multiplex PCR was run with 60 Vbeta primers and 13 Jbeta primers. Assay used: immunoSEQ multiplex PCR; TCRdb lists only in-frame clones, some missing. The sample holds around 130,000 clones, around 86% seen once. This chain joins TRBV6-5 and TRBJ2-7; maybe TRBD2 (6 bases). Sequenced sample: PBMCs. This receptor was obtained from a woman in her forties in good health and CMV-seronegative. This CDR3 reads CASKPGLGPYEQYF. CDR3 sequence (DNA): TGTGCCAGCAAACCGGGACTTGGCCCCTACGAGCAGTACTTC.